A selection of T cell receptor beta chains follows, all from one sample in a study of T-cell memory formation after mild COVID-19. MiXCR was run by TCRdb on the 5' RACE reads, yielding one entry per CDR3 protein. Of fewer than 400,000 distinct CDR3 sequences listed, roughly 15% are singletons. Specimen: PBMCs or a T cell subset sorted from them (not recorded which). Receptors originate from a man younger than 35 who had mild COVID-19 (a few samples of this study predate the infection). Cell type and time point are not known. Each CDR3 is given with its conserved first and last residue. A D gene is named only where the DNA matches it firmly. Not all rows give a size; the values are once, few, many and, for expanded clones, a class.

v_call	d_call	j_call	clone_size	cdr3_aa	cdr3_nt
TRBV5-6	TRBD1	TRBJ2-2	few	CASSSRQGVWNGELFF	TGTGCCAGCAGCTCGAGACAGGGGGTGTGGAACGGGGAGCTGTTTTTT
TRBV4-3	NA	TRBJ2-1	few	CASSQDRDAYNEQFF	TGCGCCAGCAGCCAAGATAGAGACGCCTACAATGAGCAGTTCTTC
TRBV5-1	TRBD1	TRBJ2-7	many	CASSETGGSYEQYF	TGCGCCAGCAGCGAGACAGGGGGCTCCTACGAGCAGTACTTC
TRBV12-5	NA	TRBJ1-2	few	CASGFPGLRNYGYTF	TGTGCTAGTGGTTTTCCGGGGCTGAGAAACTATGGCTACACCTTC
TRBV7-2	NA	TRBJ2-5	NA	CASSFTLQETQYF	TGTGCCAGCAGCTTCACTTTGCAAGAGACCCAGTACTTC
TRBV10-3	NA	TRBJ1-5	NA	CATGAQDNQPQHF	TGTGCCACGGGGGCCCAGGACAATCAGCCCCAGCATTTT
TRBV4-2	NA	TRBJ2-4	few	CASSPLGAAKNIQYF	TGTGCCAGCAGCCCCCTAGGGGCAGCCAAAAACATTCAGTACTTC
TRBV4-2	TRBD1	TRBJ2-5	few	CASSHDQGAETQYF	TGTGCCAGCAGCCACGACCAGGGGGCTGAGACCCAGTACTTC
TRBV6-5	NA	TRBJ1-1	NA	CASSYSPGGTGEAFF	TGTGCCAGCAGTTACTCGCCCGGGGGAACAGGTGAAGCTTTCTTT
TRBV6-2/TRBV6-3	TRBD2	TRBJ2-1	NA	CASSPLGGGAYNEQFF	TGTGCCAGCAGTCCTCTCGGCGGGGGGGCCTACAATGAGCAGTTCTTC
TRBV2	TRBD2	TRBJ2-2	NA	CASTISREGGELFF	TGTGCCAGCACTATAAGTAGGGAGGGCGGGGAGCTGTTTTTT
TRBV20-1	TRBD1	TRBJ1-5	NA	CSASIDWGTGGAQPQHF	TGCAGTGCCAGCATAGATTGGGGGACAGGAGGTGCTCAGCCCCAGCATTTT
TRBV28	NA	TRBJ1-5	NA	CASSLRRDTNQPQHF	TGTGCCAGCAGTTTAAGGAGGGATACCAATCAGCCCCAGCATTTT
TRBV12-3/TRBV12-4	NA	TRBJ1-5	many	CASSLSGVGNQPQHF	TGTGCCAGCAGTTTATCTGGGGTTGGCAATCAGCCCCAGCATTTT
TRBV12-3/TRBV12-4	TRBD1	TRBJ2-3	NA	CASSSRTGSFTDTQYF	TGTGCCAGCAGTAGTCGGACAGGGAGTTTCACAGATACGCAGTATTTT
TRBV5-6	TRBD2	TRBJ2-4	few	CASSLPGGSGNIQYF	TGTGCCAGCAGCCTTCCAGGCGGGAGTGGGAACATTCAGTACTTC
TRBV11-2	NA	TRBJ2-1	NA	CASTGVWVDEQFF	TGTGCCAGCACGGGGGTCTGGGTAGATGAGCAGTTCTTC
TRBV11-2	TRBD1	TRBJ1-3	few	CASSPLGQGSGNTIYF	TGTGCCAGCAGCCCACTGGGACAGGGGTCAGGAAACACCATATATTTT
TRBV5-8	NA	TRBJ2-4	few	CASSYTARAKNIQYF	TGTGCCAGCAGTTACACAGCCCGAGCCAAAAACATTCAGTACTTC
TRBV29-1	TRBD1	TRBJ2-3	NA	CSVVRQGSTDTQYF	TGCAGCGTTGTCCGACAGGGGAGCACAGATACGCAGTATTTT
TRBV5-1	NA	TRBJ2-5	few	CASSIAFTDQETQYF	TGCGCCAGCAGCATAGCTTTCACAGATCAAGAGACCCAGTACTTC
TRBV5-1	NA	TRBJ1-2	many	CASSRNRESNYGYTF	TGCGCCAGCAGCAGAAACAGGGAATCTAACTATGGCTACACCTTC
TRBV12-3/TRBV12-4	NA	TRBJ2-3	few	CASSNWGNTDTQYF	TGTGCCAGCAGTAACTGGGGAAACACAGATACGCAGTATTTT
TRBV7-9	TRBD1	TRBJ1-1	NA	CASSPQGAVNTEAFF	TGTGCCAGCAGCCCCCAGGGGGCGGTAAACACTGAAGCTTTCTTT
TRBV18	NA	TRBJ1-1	few	CASSPTIMNTEAFF	TGTGCCAGCTCACCAACTATCATGAACACTGAAGCTTTCTTT
TRBV7-2	TRBD2	TRBJ2-2	NA	CASSYFLAGSTGELFF	TGTGCCAGCAGCTACTTCCTAGCGGGGAGCACCGGGGAGCTGTTTTTT
TRBV6-4	NA	TRBJ1-1	NA	CASSNSAGALNTEAFF	TGTGCCAGCAGCAACTCGGCGGGAGCGTTGAACACTGAAGCTTTCTTT
TRBV2	NA	TRBJ1-1	few	CASGTGWNTEAFF	TGTGCCAGCGGGACCGGGTGGAACACTGAAGCTTTCTTT
TRBV18	NA	TRBJ2-7	few	CASSPPTDPYEQYF	TGTGCCAGCTCACCACCGACAGACCCCTACGAGCAGTACTTC
TRBV7-9	NA	TRBJ1-1	few	CASSSPVGTEAFF	TGTGCCAGCAGCTCCCCCGTGGGCACTGAAGCTTTCTTT
TRBV7-9	NA	TRBJ1-6	NA	CASSLRADSSPLHF	TGTGCCAGCAGCTTACGCGCCGACAGTTCACCCCTCCACTTT
TRBV28	NA	TRBJ2-7	few	CASSLLRTNSYEQYF	TGTGCCAGCAGTTTATTAAGGACGAACTCCTACGAGCAGTACTTC
TRBV6-5	NA	TRBJ2-1	NA	CASSPRGQSNEQFF	TGTGCCAGCTCCCCCCGGGGGCAGAGCAATGAGCAGTTCTTC
TRBV9	NA	TRBJ1-2	few	CASSVEGTAAYGYTF	TGTGCCAGCAGCGTAGAAGGGACCGCCGCATATGGCTACACCTTC
TRBV18	NA	TRBJ1-1	NA	CASSYQANTEAFF	TGTGCCAGCTCATATCAGGCGAACACTGAAGCTTTCTTT
TRBV14	NA	TRBJ1-1	NA	CASSQVPSMNTEAFF	TGTGCCAGCAGCCAAGTTCCGTCCATGAACACTGAAGCTTTCTTT
TRBV6-5	TRBD2	TRBJ2-1	NA	CASSRTRRYNEQFF	TGTGCCAGCAGTCGGACTAGAAGATACAATGAGCAGTTCTTC
TRBV7-3	TRBD2	TRBJ2-7	NA	CASSLSGGAYEQYF	TGTGCCAGCAGCTTAAGCGGGGGGGCCTACGAGCAGTACTTC
TRBV7-2	NA	TRBJ2-5	few	CASSLGGIETQYF	TGTGCCAGCAGCCTGGGGGGCATAGAGACCCAGTACTTC
TRBV5-1	NA	TRBJ1-4	NA	CASSLSALGEKLFF	TGCGCCAGCAGCTTGTCGGCCCTAGGGGAAAAACTGTTTTTT
TRBV4-2	NA	TRBJ2-5	NA	CASSLSRAKQETQYF	TGTGCCAGCAGCCTGAGCAGGGCAAAACAAGAGACCCAGTACTTC
TRBV20-1	NA	TRBJ2-1	NA	CSASPPGRNEQFF	TGCAGTGCTAGTCCCCCCGGTCGGAATGAGCAGTTCTTC
TRBV5-1	NA	TRBJ2-1	many	CASSLLPTRRNEQFF	TGCGCCAGCAGCTTGCTCCCGACCCGGAGGAATGAGCAGTTCTTC
TRBV3-1	NA	TRBJ2-1	few	CASSQWGGGEQFF	TGTGCCAGCAGCCAATGGGGCGGCGGTGAGCAGTTCTTC
TRBV6-5	NA	TRBJ2-7	NA	CASSHEGGGNEQYF	TGTGCCAGCAGTCACGAGGGGGGAGGAAACGAGCAGTACTTC
TRBV29-1	NA	TRBJ1-2	NA	CSVAEVSNYGYTF	TGCAGCGTTGCGGAAGTCAGCAACTATGGCTACACCTTC
TRBV12-3/TRBV12-4	NA	TRBJ1-5	few	CASRGQANQPQHF	TGTGCCAGCAGGGGGCAGGCCAATCAGCCCCAGCATTTT
TRBV6-5	NA	TRBJ1-2	NA	CASSYSGGGYGYTF	TGTGCCAGCAGTTACTCAGGGGGAGGCTATGGCTACACCTTC
TRBV3-1	NA	TRBJ2-1	NA	CASSQVLYNEQFF	TGTGCCAGCAGCCAAGTCCTGTACAATGAGCAGTTCTTC
TRBV5-5	NA	TRBJ2-2	NA	CASSLVILHTGELFF	TGTGCCAGCAGCTTGGTGATTTTACACACCGGGGAGCTGTTTTTT
TRBV6-1	NA	TRBJ2-1	few	CASSELKLRDGSLSQFF	TGTGCCAGCAGTGAACTTAAACTCCGGGACGGCTCCCTGTCCCAGTTCTTC
TRBV24-1	NA	TRBJ2-3	NA	CATRGILCAQYF	TGTGCCACCAGAGGAATTTTGTGTGCGCAGTATTTT